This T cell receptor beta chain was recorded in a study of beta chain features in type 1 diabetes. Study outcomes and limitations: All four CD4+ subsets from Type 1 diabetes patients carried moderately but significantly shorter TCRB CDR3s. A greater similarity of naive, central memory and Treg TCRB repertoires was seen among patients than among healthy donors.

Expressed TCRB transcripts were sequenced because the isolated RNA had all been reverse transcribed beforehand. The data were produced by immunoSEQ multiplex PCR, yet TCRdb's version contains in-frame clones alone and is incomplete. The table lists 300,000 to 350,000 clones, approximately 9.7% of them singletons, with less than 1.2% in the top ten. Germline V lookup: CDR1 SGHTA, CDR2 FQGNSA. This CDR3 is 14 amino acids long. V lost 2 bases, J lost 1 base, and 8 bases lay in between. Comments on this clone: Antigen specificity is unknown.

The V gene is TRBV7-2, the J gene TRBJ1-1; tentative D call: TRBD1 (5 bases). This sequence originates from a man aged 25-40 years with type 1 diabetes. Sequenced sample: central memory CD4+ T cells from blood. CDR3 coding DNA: TGTGCCAGCAGCTTAATGGGGACGAACACTGAAGCTTTCTTT. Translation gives CASSLMGTNTEAFF. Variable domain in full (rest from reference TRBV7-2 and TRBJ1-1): GAGVSQSPSNKVTEKGKDVELRCDPISGHTALYWYRQSLGQGLEFLIYFQGNSAPDKSGLPSDRFSAERTGGSVSTLTIQRTQQEDSAVYLCASSLMGTNTEAFFGQGTRLTVV.